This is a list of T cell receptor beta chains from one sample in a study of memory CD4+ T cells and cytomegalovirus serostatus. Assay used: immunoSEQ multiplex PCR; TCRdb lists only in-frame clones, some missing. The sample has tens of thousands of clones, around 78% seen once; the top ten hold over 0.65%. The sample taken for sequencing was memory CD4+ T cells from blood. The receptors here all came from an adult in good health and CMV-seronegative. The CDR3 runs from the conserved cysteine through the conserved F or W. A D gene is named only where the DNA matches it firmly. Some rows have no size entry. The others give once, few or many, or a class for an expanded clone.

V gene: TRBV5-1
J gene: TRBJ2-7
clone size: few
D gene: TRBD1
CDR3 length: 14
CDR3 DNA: TGCGCCAGCAGCTTGGGACAGGGAGTCAGCGAGCAGTACTTC
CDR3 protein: CASSLGQGVSEQYF

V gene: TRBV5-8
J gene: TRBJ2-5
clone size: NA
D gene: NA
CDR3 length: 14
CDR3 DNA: TGTGCCAGCAGCCACCTTCGCGGTCAAGAGACCCAGTACTTC
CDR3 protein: CASSHLRGQETQYF

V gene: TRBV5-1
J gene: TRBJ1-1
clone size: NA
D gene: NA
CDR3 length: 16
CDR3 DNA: TGCGCCAGCAGCCCGGCTACAGGAGATCCGAACACTGAAGCTTTCTTT
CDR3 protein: CASSPATGDPNTEAFF

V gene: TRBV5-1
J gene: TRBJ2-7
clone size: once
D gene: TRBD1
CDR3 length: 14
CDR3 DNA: TGCGCCAGCAGTCCGGGACAGGGGATGGGCGAGCAGTACTTC
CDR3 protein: CASSPGQGMGEQYF

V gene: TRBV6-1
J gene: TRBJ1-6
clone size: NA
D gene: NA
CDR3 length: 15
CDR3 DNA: TGTGCCAGCATCCTAGACATTGGGTATAATTCACCCCTCCACTTT
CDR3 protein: CASILDIGYNSPLHF

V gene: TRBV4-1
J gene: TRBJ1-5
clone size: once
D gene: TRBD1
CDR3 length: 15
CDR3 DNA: TGCGCCAGCAGCCTTGACGACAGGGGTGGGCAGCCCCAGCATTTT
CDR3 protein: CASSLDDRGGQPQHF

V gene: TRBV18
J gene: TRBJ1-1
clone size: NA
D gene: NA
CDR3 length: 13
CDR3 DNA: TGTGCCAGCTCACCAGGGCTGAACACTGAAGCTTTCTTT
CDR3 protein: CASSPGLNTEAFF

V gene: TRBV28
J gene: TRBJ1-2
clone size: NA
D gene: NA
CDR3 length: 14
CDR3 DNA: TGTGCCAGCAGCATAAGGACTCCCACTTATGGCTACACCTTC
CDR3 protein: CASSIRTPTYGYTF

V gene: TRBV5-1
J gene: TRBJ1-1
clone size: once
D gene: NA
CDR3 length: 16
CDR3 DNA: TGCGCCAGCAGCTCCCCGGACAAACGTGAGAACACTGAAGCTTTCTTT
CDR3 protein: CASSSPDKRENTEAFF

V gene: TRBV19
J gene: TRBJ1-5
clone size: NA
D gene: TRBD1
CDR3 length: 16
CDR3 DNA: TGTGCCAGTAGCCTGTCAGGGGGACCGAGCAATCAGCCCCAGCATTTT
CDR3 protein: CASSLSGGPSNQPQHF

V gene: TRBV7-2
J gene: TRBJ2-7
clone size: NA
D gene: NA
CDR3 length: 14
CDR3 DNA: TGTGCCAGCAGCATGGACAGTCTCGTCTACGAGCAGTACTTC
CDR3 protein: CASSMDSLVYEQYF

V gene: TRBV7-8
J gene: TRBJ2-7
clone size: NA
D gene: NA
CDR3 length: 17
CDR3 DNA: TGTGCCAGCAGCTTAAAATTCGGACGGGTAGTCTCCTACGAGCAGTACTTC
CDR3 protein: CASSLKFGRVVSYEQYF

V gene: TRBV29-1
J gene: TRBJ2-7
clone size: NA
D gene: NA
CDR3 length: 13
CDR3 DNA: TGCAGCGTTGAGCGTACAGGCTCCTACGAGCAGTACTTC
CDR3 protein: CSVERTGSYEQYF

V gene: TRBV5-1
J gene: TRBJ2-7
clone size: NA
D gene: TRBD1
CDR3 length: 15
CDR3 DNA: TGCGCCAGCAGCTTGGAGGGGACAGGGTTTAACGAGCAGTACTTC
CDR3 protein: CASSLEGTGFNEQYF

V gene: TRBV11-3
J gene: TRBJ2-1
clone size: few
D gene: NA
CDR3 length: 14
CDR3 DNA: TGTGCCAGCAGCCTTAACGGCCTAGACAATGAGCAGTTCTTC
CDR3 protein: CASSLNGLDNEQFF

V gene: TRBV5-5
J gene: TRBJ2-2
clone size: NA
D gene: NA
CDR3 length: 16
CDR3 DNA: TGTGCCAGCAGCTTGGCCGTCAGGGCCGACACCGGGGAGCTGTTTTTT
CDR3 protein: CASSLAVRADTGELFF

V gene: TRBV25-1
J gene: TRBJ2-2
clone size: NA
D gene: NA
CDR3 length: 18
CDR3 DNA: TGTGCCAGCACCCCAAGTGGCGGGGGCCCCTCGAACACCGGGGAGCTGTTTTTT
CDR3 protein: CASTPSGGGPSNTGELFF

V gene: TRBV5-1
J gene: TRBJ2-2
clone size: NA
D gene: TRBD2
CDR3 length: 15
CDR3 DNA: TGCGCCAGCAGCTTGAGCGGGGGTAGTCCCGGGGAGCTGTTTTTT
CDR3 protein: CASSLSGGSPGELFF

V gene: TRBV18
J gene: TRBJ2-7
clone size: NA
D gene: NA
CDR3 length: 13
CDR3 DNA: TGTGCCAGCTCATCATCTCCTACCTACGAGCAGTACTTC
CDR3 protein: CASSSSPTYEQYF

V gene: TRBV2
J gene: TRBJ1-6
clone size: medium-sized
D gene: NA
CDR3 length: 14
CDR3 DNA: TGTGCCAGCAGTGCGTTGGGGGGGGATTCACCCCTCCACTTT
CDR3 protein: CASSALGGDSPLHF

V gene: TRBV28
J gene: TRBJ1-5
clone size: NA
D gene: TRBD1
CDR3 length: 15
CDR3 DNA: TGTGCCAGCAGTACCCGGGGACAGGTGTATCAGCCCCAGCATTTT
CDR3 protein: CASSTRGQVYQPQHF

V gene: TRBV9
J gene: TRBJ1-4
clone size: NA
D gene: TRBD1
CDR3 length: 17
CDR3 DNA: TGTGCCAGCAGCGTAGAGGGACAGGGGGCCTCTAATGAAAAACTGTTTTTT
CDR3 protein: CASSVEGQGASNEKLFF

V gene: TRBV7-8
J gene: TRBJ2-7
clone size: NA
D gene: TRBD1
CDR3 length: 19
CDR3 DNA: TGTGCCAGCAGCTCGAGGTCCGGGACAGGGTCGGTTTATGGGTACGAGCAGTACTTC
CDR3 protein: CASSSRSGTGSVYGYEQYF

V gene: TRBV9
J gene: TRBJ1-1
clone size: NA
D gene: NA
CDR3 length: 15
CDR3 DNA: TGTGCCAGCAGCGAGGTCCGCGACCCTCAGGTTGAAGCTTTCTTT
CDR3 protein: CASSEVRDPQVEAFF

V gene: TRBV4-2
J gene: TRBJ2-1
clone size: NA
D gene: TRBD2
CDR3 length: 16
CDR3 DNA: TGTGCCAGCAGCCTTCCCGTTAGCGGGGCCTACAATGAGCAGTTCTTC
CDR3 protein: CASSLPVSGAYNEQFF

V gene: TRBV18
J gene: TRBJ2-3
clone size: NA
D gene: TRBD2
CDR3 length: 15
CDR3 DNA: TGTGCCAGCTCACCACTAGCGGGGGGCACAGATACGCAGTATTTT
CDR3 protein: CASSPLAGGTDTQYF

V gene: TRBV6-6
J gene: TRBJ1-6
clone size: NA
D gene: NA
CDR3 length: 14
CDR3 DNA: TGTGCCAGCAGGGGGGGTTTCGTTAATTCACCCCTCCACTTT
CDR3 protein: CASRGGFVNSPLHF

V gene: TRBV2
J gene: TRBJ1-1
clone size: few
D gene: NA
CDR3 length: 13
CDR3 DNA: TGTGCCAGCACCCAGATACCGAACACTGAAGCTTTCTTT
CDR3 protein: CASTQIPNTEAFF

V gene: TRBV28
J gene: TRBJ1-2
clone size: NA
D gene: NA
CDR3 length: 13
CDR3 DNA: TGTGCCAGCAGTGGGAATGCTAACTATGGCTACACCTTC
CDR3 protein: CASSGNANYGYTF

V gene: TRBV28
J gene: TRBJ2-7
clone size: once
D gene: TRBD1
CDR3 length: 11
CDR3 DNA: TGTGGGACAGGGAATCAATACGAGCAGTACTTC
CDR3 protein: CGTGNQYEQYF

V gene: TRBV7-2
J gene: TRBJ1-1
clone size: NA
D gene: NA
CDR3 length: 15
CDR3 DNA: TGTGCCAGCACCATCATGTCGGGGGTATGGACTGAAGCTTTCTTT
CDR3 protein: CASTIMSGVWTEAFF

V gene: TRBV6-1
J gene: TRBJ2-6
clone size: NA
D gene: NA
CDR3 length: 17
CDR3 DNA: TGTGCCAGCAGTGCTTGGGGTCGGCCTGGGGGGGCCAACGTCCTGACTTTC
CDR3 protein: CASSAWGRPGGANVLTF

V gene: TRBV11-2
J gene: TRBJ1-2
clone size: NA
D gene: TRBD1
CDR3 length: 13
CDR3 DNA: TGTGCCAGCAGCTTTCTGGACAGGGAGGGCTACACCTTC
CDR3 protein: CASSFLDREGYTF

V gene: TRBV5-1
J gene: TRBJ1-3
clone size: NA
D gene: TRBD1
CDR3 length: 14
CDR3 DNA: TGCGCCAGCAGCGGATCAGGGGGCGAAAACACCATATATTTT
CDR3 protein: CASSGSGGENTIYF

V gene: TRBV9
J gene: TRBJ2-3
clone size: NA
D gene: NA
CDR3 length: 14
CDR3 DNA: TGTGCCAGTACTCCGGGACTGTTCACAGATACGCAGTATTTT
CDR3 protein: CASTPGLFTDTQYF

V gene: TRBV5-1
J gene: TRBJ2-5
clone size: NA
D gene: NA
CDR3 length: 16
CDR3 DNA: TGCGCCAGCAGCGGTGGATCGGGACATAGGGGAGAGACCCAGTACTTC
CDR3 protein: CASSGGSGHRGETQYF

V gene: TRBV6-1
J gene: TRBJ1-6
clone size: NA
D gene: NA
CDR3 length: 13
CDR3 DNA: TGTGCCAGCAGTGAATGGGATAATTCACCCCTCCACTTT
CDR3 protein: CASSEWDNSPLHF

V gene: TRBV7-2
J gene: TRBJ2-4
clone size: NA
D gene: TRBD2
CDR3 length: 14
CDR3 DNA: TGTGCCAGCAGCCGCGGACTAGGGGAGGGCATTCAGTACTTC
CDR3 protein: CASSRGLGEGIQYF

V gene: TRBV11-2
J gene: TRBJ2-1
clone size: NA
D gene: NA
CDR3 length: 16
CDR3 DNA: TGTGCCAGCAGCTTATCCCCGACTAGTGGTCGCGGTGAGCAGTTCTTC
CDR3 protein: CASSLSPTSGRGEQFF

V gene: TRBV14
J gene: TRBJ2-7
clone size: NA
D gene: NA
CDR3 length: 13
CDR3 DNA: TGTGCCAGCAGCCAAGGTCTTAGGGGCGAGCAGTACTTC
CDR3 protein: CASSQGLRGEQYF

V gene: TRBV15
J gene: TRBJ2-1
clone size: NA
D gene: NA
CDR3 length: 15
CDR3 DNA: TGTGCCACCAGCAGAGCGGGTAGGCAGCTTGATGAGCAGTTCTTC
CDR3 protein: CATSRAGRQLDEQFF

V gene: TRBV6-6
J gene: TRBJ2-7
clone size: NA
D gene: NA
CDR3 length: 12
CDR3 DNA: TGTGCCAGCAGTACGGTGACCTACGAGCAGTACTTC
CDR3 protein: CASSTVTYEQYF

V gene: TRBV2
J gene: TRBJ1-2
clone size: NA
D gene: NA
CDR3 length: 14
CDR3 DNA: TGTGCCAGCAGTGAAGGACAGGTAGCGCGTGGCTACACCTTC
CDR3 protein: CASSEGQVARGYTF

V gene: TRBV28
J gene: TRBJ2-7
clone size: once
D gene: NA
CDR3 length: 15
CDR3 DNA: TGTGCCAGCAGTTTTTCGGGGGCAGACTCCTACGAGCAGTACTTC
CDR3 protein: CASSFSGADSYEQYF

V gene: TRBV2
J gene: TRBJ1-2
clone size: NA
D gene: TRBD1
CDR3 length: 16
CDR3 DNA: TGTGCCAGCACCAAGTCTCGACAGGGGGCTGGGGATGGCTACACCTTC
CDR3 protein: CASTKSRQGAGDGYTF

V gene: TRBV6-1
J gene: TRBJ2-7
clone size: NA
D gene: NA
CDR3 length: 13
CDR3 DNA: TGTGCCAGCAGTGTTTCCCCGGGCTACGAGCAGTACTTC
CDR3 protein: CASSVSPGYEQYF

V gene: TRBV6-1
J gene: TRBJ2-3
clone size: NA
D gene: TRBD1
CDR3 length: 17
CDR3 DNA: TGTGCCAGCAGTGTCTCCGGGACAGGGGGTACCACAGATACGCAGTATTTT
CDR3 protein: CASSVSGTGGTTDTQYF

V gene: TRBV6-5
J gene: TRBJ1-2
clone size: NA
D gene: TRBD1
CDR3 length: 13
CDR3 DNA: TGTGCCAGCAGACCGACAGGGAGAGGAGGCTACACCTTC
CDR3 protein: CASRPTGRGGYTF

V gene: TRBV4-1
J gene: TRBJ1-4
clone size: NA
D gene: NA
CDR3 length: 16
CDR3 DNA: TGCGCCAGCAGCCAAGACGACCGGACGGCTAATGAAAAACTGTTTTTT
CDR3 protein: CASSQDDRTANEKLFF

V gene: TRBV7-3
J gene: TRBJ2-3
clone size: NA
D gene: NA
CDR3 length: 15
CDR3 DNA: TGTGCCAGCAGTGTTAAGACGGGACTCACAGATACGCAGTATTTT
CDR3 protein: CASSVKTGLTDTQYF

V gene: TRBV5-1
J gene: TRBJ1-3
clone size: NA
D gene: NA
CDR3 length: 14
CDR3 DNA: TGCGCCAGCAGCTTGGCCGGTGATGGAAACACCATATATTTT
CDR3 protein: CASSLAGDGNTIYF

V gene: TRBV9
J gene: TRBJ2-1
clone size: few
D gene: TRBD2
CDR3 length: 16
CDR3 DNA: TGTGCCAGCAGCGTAGGACTAGCGGGGGCCAGCAATGAGCAGTTCTTC
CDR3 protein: CASSVGLAGASNEQFF

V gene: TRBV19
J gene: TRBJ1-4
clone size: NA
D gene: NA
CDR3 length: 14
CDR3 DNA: TGTGCCAGTCGCAAGCTACAGCCGAATGAAAAACTGTTTTTT
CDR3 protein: CASRKLQPNEKLFF

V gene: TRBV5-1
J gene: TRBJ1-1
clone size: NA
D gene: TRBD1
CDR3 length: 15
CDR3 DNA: TGCGCCAGCAGCTCCCCAGGGGGATCGGACACTGAAGCTTTCTTT
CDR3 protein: CASSSPGGSDTEAFF

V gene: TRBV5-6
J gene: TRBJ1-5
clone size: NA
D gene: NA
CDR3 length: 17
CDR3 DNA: TGTGCCAGCAGCTTGAGTGGGGGAAGTCTGAGCAATCAGCCCCAGCATTTT
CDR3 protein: CASSLSGGSLSNQPQHF

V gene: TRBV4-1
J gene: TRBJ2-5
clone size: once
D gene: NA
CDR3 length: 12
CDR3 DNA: TGCGCCAGCAGCCAAGCACCGGGTGCCCAGTACTTC
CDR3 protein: CASSQAPGAQYF

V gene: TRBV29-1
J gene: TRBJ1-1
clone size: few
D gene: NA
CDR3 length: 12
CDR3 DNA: TGCAGCGTTGCACACGGGAACACTGAAGCTTTCTTT
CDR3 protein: CSVAHGNTEAFF

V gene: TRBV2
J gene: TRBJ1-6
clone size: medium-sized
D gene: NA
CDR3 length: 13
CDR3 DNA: TGTGCCACACTAGGGAACTACAATTCACCCCTCCACTTT
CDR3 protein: CATLGNYNSPLHF

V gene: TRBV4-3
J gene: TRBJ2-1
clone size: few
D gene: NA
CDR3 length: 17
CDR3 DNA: TGCGCCAGCAGCCCGGCGGCGGGCAGGGACTCCTACAATGAGCAGTTCTTC
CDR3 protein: CASSPAAGRDSYNEQFF

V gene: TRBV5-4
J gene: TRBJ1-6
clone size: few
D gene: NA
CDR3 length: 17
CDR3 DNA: TGTGCCAGCAGCCCGGAGGAGGGGAGCTCCTATAATTCACCCCTCCACTTT
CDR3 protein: CASSPEEGSSYNSPLHF